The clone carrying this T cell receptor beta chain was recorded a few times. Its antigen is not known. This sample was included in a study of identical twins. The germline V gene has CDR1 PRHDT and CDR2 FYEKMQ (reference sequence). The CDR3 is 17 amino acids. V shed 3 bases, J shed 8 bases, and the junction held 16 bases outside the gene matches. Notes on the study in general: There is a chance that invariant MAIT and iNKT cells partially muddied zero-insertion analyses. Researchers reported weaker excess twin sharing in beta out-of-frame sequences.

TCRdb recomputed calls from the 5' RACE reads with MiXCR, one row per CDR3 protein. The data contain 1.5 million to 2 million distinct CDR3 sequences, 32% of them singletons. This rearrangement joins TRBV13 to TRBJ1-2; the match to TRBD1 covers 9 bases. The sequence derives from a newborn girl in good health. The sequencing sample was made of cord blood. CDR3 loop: CASSFPSLKDRGEGYTF. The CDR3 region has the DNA TGTGCCAGCAGCTTCCCCTCCCTAAAGGACAGGGGCGAAGGCTACACCTTC.